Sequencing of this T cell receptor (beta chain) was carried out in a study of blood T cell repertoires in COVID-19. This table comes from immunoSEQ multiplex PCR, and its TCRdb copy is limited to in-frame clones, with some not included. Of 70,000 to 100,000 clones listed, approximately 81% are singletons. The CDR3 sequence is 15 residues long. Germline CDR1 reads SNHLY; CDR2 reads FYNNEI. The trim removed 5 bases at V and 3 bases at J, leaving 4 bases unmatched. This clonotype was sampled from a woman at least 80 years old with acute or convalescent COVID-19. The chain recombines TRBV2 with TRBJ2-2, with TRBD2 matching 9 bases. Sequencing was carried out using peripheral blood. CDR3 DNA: TGTGCCAGCAGTCCTAAGCGGGGGGACACCGGGGAGCTGTTTTTT. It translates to CASSPKRGDTGELFF.